This record looks at one TCR beta chain sequence and its context. The data are from a study of shared clonotypes between healthy human individuals. Assay runs were performed at deep level. Libraries were prepared by immunoSEQ multiplex PCR; TCRdb keeps only in-frame clonotypes and omits some of them. The table lists fewer than 1 million clones, about 96% of them singletons. This CDR3 has 14 residues. V was clipped by 4 bases and J by 0 bases, with 10 bases between them. Germline CDR1 and CDR2: LGHNA and YNFKEQ. Naive CD8 cells lacked CD45RO and underwent positive selection for CCR7, leaving out terminally differentiated effector memory CD45RA+ cells.

The sample comprised naive CD8+ T cells sorted from blood. The gene calls are TRBV4-2 and TRBJ2-7; possible D gene TRBD1, 6 bases. This TCR was sampled from a young man in good health. The DNA of the CDR3 is TGTGCCAGCAGCCCGAACAGGGTCTCCTACGAGCAGTACTTC. This translates into CASSPNRVSYEQYF.